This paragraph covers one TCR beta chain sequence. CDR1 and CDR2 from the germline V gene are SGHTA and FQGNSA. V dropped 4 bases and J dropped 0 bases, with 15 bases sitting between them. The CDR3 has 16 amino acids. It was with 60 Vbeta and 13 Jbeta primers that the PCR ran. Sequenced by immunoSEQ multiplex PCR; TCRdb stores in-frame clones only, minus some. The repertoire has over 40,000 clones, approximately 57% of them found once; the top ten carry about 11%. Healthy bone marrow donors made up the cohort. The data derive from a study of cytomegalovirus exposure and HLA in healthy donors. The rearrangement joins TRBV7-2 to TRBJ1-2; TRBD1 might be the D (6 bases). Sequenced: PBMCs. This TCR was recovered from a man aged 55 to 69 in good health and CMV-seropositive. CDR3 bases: TGTGCCAGCAGCTATCCGGGACAACTGACTAACTATGGCTACACCTTC. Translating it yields CASSYPGQLTNYGYTF.